In this sample, the clone carrying this T cell receptor beta chain turned up a few times. Libraries for TCRalpha and TCRbeta carried sample barcodes and unique molecular identifiers via 5'RACE. TCRdb re-derived calls from the 5' RACE reads in MiXCR, one entry per CDR3 protein. The table records roughly 350,000 distinct CDR3 sequences, over 20% of them present only once. These data originate in a study of T-cell memory formation after mild COVID-19. The CDR3 sequence is 13 residues long. Trimming cost V 6 bases and J 8 bases, with 15 bases left between them. Germline-derived CDR1 and CDR2 are SGHNT and YYREEE (reference sequence).

The specimen was PBMCs or a T cell subset sorted from them (not recorded which). This TCR derives from an adult woman who had mild COVID-19 (a few samples of this study predate the infection). Cell type and time point are not known. The chain recombines TRBV5-4 with TRBJ2-1; a possible D gene is TRBD2 (6 bases). This chain's CDR3 is CASIRLGGDEQFF. The CDR3 region has the DNA TGTGCCAGCATACGACTAGGCGGAGATGAGCAGTTCTTC.